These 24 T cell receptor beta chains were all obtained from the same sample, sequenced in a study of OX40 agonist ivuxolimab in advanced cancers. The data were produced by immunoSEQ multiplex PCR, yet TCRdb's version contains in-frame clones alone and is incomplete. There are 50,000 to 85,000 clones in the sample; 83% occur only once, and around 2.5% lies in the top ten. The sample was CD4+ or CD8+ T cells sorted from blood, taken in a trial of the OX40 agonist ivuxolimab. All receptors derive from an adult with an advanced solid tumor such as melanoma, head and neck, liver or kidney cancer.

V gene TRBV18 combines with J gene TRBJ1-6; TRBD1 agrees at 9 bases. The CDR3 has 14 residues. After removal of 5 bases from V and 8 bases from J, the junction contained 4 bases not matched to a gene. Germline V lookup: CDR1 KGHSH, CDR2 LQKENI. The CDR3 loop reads CASSGDRADSPLHF. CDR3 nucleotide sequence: TGTGCCAGCTCAGGGGACAGGGCGGATTCACCCCTCCACTTT.

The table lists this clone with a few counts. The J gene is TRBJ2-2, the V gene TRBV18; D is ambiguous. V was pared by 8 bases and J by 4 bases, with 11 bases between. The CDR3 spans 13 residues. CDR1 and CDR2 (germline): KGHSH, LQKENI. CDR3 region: CASGKGVTGELFF. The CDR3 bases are TGTGCCAGCGGCAAGGGTGTCACCGGGGAGCTGTTTTTT.

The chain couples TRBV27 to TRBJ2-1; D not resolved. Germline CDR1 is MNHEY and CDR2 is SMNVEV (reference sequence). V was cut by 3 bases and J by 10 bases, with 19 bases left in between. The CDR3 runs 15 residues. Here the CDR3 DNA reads TGTGCCAGCAGTTTGCGATACGAGATGCTGGTAGAGCAGTTCTTC. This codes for CASSLRYEMLVEQFF.

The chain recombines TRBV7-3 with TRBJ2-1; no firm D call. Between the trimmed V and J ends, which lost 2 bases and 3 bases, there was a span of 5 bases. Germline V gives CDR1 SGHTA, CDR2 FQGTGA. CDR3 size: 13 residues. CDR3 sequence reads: CASSLPIYNEQFF. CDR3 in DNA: TGTGCCAGCAGCTTACCAATCTACAATGAGCAGTTCTTC.

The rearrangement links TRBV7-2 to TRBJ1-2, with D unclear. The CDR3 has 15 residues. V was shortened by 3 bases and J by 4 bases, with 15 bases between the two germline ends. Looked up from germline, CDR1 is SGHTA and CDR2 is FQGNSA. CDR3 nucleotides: TGTGCCAGCAGCTTTAACCCCCCGGACGGCTATGGCTACACCTTC. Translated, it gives CASSFNPPDGYGYTF.

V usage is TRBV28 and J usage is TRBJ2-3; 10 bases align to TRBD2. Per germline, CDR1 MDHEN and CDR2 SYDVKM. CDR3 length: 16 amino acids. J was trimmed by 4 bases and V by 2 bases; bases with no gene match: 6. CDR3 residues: CASSLTVAGGSDTQYF. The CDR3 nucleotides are TGTGCCAGCAGTTTAACCGTAGCGGGAGGCTCAGATACGCAGTATTTT.

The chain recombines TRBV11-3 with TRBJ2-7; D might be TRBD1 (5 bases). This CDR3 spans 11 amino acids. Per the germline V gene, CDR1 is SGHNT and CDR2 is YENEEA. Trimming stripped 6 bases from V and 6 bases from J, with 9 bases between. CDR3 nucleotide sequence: TGTGCCAGCAGAGGGGTAGGCGAGCAGTACTTC. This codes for CASRGVGEQYF.

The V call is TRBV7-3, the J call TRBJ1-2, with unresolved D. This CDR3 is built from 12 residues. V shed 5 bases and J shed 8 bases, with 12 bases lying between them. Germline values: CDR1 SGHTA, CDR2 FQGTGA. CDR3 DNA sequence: TGTGCCAGCAGCCCTGGGAACGGCGGCTACACCTTC. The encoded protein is CASSPGNGGYTF.

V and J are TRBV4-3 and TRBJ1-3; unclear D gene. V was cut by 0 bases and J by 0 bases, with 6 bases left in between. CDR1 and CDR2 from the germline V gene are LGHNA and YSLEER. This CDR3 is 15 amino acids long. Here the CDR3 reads CASSQDLGSGNTIYF. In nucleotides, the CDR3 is TGCGCCAGCAGCCAAGATCTGGGCTCTGGAAACACCATATATTTT.

The CDR3 DNA reads TGTGCCAGCAGATTGTTGACAGGACCGAGACCCGGGACTAGTAACAACATTCAGTACTTC. Translation gives CASRLLTGPRPGTSNNIQYF. The chain combines TRBV28 with TRBJ2-4; 8 bases fit TRBD2. This CDR3 contains 20 residues. V lost 6 bases, J lost 7 bases, and 26 bases stayed unmatched. Germline-derived CDR1 and CDR2 are MDHEN and SYDVKM.

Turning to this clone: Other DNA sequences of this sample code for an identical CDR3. This CDR3 is CASSLDRGTGELFF. The DNA for the CDR3 is TGTGCCAGCAGCTTAGACAGGGGGACCGGGGAGCTGTTTTTT. The chain couples TRBV7-7 to TRBJ2-2; 8 bases line up with TRBD1. Germline trimming cut 1 base from V and 5 bases from J; bases unmatched to any gene: 0. The CDR3 length is 14 residues. Germline V gene data show CDR1 as SSHAT and CDR2 as FNYEAQ (reference sequence).

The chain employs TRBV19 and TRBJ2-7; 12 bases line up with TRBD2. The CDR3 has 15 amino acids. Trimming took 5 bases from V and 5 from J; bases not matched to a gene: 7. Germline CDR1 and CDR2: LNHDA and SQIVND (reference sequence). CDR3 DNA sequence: TGTGCCAGTAGTCTACTAGCGGGAGGCGTCGACGAGCAGTACTTC. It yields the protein CASSLLAGGVDEQYF.

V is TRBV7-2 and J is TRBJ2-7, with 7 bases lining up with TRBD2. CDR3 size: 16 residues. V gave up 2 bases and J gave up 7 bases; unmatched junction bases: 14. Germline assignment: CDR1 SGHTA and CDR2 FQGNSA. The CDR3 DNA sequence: TGTGCCAGCAGCTTATCCGGCGGGAGTCGCCGGGGTGAGCAGTACTTC. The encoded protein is CASSLSGGSRRGEQYF.

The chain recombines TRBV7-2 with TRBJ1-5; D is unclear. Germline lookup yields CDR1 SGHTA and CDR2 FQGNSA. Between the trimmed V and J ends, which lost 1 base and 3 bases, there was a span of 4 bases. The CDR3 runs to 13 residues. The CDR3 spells CASSLDLNQPQHF. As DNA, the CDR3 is TGTGCCAGCAGCTTAGACCTCAATCAGCCCCAGCATTTT.

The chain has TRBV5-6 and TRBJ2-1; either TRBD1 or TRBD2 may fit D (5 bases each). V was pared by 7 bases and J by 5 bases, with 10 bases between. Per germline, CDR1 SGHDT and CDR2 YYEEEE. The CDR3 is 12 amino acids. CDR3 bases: TGTGCCAGCCCCGTGGGACACAATGAGCAGTTCTTC. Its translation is CASPVGHNEQFF. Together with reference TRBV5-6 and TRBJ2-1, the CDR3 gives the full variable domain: DAGVTQSPTHLIKTRGQQVTLRCSPKSGHDTVSWYQQALGQGPQFIFQYYEEEERQRGNFPDRFSGHQFPNYSSELNVNALLLGDSALYLCASPVGHNEQFFGPGTRLTVL.

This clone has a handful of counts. The CDR3 coding sequence is TGTGCTAGTGGTTTGATAGGGGGAACGAACACAGATACGCAGTATTTT. It translates to CASGLIGGTNTDTQYF. The gene calls are TRBV12-5 and TRBJ2-3; tentative D call: TRBD1 (6 bases). The CDR3 runs to 16 residues. V was shortened by 2 bases and J by 2 bases, with 14 bases between the two germline ends. Germline V lookup: CDR1 LGHNT, CDR2 FRNRAP.

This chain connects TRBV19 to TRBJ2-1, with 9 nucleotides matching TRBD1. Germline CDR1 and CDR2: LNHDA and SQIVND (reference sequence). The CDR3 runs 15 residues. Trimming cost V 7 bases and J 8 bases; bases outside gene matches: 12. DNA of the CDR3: TGTGCCAGTACCCTACAGGGGGCCAGCACCGATGAGCAGTTCTTC. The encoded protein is CASTLQGASTDEQFF.

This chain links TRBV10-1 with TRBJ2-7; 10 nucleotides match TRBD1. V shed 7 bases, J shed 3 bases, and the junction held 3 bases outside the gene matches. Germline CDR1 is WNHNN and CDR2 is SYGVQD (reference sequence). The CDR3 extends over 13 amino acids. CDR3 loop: CASIRDRGYEQYF. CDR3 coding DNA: TGCGCCAGCATACGGGACAGGGGCTACGAGCAGTACTTC.

The CDR3 protein is CTSSPRTAGELFF. DNA for the CDR3: TGTACGAGCTCCCCCAGAACCGCCGGGGAGCTGTTTTTT. The V gene is TRBV6-1, the J gene TRBJ2-2; no clear D. Per the germline V gene, CDR1 is MNHNS and CDR2 is SASEGT. The CDR3 extends over 13 amino acids.

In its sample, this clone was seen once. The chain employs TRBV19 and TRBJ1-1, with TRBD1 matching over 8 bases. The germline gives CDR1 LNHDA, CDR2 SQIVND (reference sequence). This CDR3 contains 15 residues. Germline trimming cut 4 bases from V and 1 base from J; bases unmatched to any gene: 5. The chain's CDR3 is CASSTRQGSNTEAFF. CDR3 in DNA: TGTGCCAGTAGTACTCGACAGGGGTCGAACACTGAAGCTTTCTTT.

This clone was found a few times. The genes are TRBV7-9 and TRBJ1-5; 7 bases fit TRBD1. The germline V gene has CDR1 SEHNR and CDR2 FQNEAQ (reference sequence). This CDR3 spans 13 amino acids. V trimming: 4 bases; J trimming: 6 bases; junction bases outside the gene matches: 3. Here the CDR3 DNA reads TGTGCCAGCAGCTCAGGGGGTATTCAGCCCCAGCATTTT. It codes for CASSSGGIQPQHF.

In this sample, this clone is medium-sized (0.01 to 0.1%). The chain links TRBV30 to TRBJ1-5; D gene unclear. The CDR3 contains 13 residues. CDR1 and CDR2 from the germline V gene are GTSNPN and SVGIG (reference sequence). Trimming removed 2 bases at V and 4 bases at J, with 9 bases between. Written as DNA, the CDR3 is TGTGCCTGGAGTACTACAGCTAATCAGCCCCAGCATTTT. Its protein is CAWSTTANQPQHF. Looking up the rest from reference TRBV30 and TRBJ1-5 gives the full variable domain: SQTIHQWPATLVQPVGSPLSLECTVEGTSNPNLYWYRQAAGRGLQLLFYSVGIGQISSEVPQNLSASRPQDRQFILSSKKLLLSDSGFYLCAWSTTANQPQHFGDGTRLSIL.

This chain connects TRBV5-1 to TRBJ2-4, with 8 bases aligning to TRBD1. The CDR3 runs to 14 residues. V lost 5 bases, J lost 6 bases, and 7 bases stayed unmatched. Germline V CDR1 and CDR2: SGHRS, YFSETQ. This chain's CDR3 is CASSLGTGGNIQYF. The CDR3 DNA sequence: TGCGCCAGCAGTCTAGGGACAGGTGGAAACATTCAGTACTTC.

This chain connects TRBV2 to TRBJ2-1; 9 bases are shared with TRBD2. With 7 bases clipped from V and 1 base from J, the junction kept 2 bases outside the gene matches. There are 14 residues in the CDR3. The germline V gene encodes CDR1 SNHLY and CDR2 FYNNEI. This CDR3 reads CASNSGSSYNEQFF. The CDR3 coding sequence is TGTGCCAGCAATAGCGGGAGTTCCTACAATGAGCAGTTCTTC. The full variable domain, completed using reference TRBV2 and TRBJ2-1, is EPEVTQTPSHQVTQMGQEVILRCVPISNHLYFYWYRQILGQKVEFLVSFYNNEISEKSEIFDDQFSVERPDGSNFTLKIRSTKLEDSAMYFCASNSGSSYNEQFFGPGTRLTVL.